This entry lists 21 T cell receptor beta chains sequenced from one sample in a study of blood T cell repertoires in COVID-19. Repertoires were generated with immunoSEQ multiplex PCR, while TCRdb's copy carries only in-frame clones and drops some. The sample carries a few hundred thousand clones, 80% to 85% recorded once. Material: peripheral blood. The source is an elderly woman with active or convalescent COVID-19.

The rearrangement joins TRBV7-2 to TRBJ1-1, with TRBD1 as a possible D gene (6 bases). Germline lookup yields CDR1 SGHTA and CDR2 FQGNSA. The V end was cut by 3 bases, the J end by 0 bases, with 8 bases between. CDR3 length: 14 residues. The CDR3 DNA follows: TGTGCCAGCAGCTTCTCAGGGGTGAACACTGAAGCTTTCTTT. It yields the protein CASSFSGVNTEAFF.

The genes are TRBV19 and TRBJ1-5; TRBD1 agrees at 9 bases. This CDR3 contains 18 residues. Germline V gene lookup returns CDR1 LNHDA and CDR2 SQIVND (reference sequence). The V and J ends lost 1 base and 7 bases, in that order; junction bases with no gene match: 14. Written as DNA, the CDR3 is TGTGCCAGTAGTATAGGGGGACAGGGTAAGGGGTCGGGGCAGCCCCAGCATTTT. Its translation: CASSIGGQGKGSGQPQHF.

The genes are TRBV5-1 and TRBJ2-3; 7 bases align to TRBD1. In germline, CDR1 is SGHRS, CDR2 YFSETQ. The CDR3 totals 14 residues. The junction had 13 bases not matched to a gene; V was cut back by 8 bases and J by 7 bases. The chain's CDR3 is CASSPGQRLYTQYF. The CDR3 DNA sequence: TGCGCCAGTTCCCCGGGACAGAGGTTATATACGCAGTATTTT.

This chain connects TRBV2 to TRBJ2-2, with 10 bases that match TRBD2. Germline V lookup: CDR1 SNHLY, CDR2 FYNNEI. Trimming at V came to 3 bases and at J to 5 bases, leaving 3 bases not matched to a gene. The CDR3 consists of 15 residues. The CDR3 DNA sequence: TGTGCCAGCAGTGACAAACTAGCGGGAACCGGGGAGCTGTTTTTT. This gives the protein CASSDKLAGTGELFF.

This sequence joins TRBV5-6 and TRBJ2-1; the match to TRBD2 covers 12 bases. The ends lost 7 bases at V and 5 bases at J; junction bases unmatched: 4. The CDR3 sequence is 14 residues long. The germline gives CDR1 SGHDT, CDR2 YYEEEE. CDR3 amino acids: CASALAGGNNEQFF. The DNA for the CDR3 is TGTGCCAGCGCGCTAGCGGGGGGGAACAATGAGCAGTTCTTC.

The chain recombines TRBV24-1 with TRBJ2-3, with D maybe TRBD1 (6 bases). V shed 4 bases and J shed 2 bases, with 12 bases lying between them. This CDR3 has 15 amino acids. Germline-derived CDR1 and CDR2 are KGHDR and SFDVKD. The CDR3 is CATSDLGQNTDTQYF. The DNA for the CDR3 is TGTGCCACCAGTGACTTGGGACAAAACACAGATACGCAGTATTTT.

The gene calls are TRBV6-2 or TRBV6-3 and TRBJ1-6, with D perhaps TRBD1 (6 bases). The CDR3 extends over 16 amino acids. V was pared by 2 bases and J by 5 bases, with 13 bases between. Germline V CDR1 and CDR2: MNHEY, SVGEGT. The CDR3 nucleotides read TGTGCCAGCAGTTACCAGCCGGGACAACATAATTCACCCCTCCACTTT. It codes for CASSYQPGQHNSPLHF.

This clone was recorded at least ten times. The V call is TRBV30, the J call TRBJ2-7, with 7 positions matching TRBD1. The CDR3 spans 14 residues. The junction had 7 bases not matched to a gene; V was cut back by 3 bases and J by 2 bases. The germline V gene encodes CDR1 GTSNPN and CDR2 SVGIG (reference sequence). The CDR3 sequence: CAWSPRGRPYEQYF. The CDR3 DNA is TGTGCCTGGAGCCCGAGGGGGCGACCCTACGAGCAGTACTTC.

The V gene is TRBV12-3 or TRBV12-4, the J gene TRBJ2-1; D uncertain. CDR3 length: 13 residues. V lost 1 base to trimming and J lost 10 bases, with 11 bases between them. The CDR3 DNA reads TGTGCCAGCAGTTTAGTGGCAGGTCGGGAGCAGTTCTTC. It specifies CASSLVAGREQFF.

The gene calls are TRBV6-5 and TRBJ2-5; 8 bases agree with TRBD1. Germline V gene lookup returns CDR1 MNHEY and CDR2 SVGAGI. J gave up 2 bases and V 8 bases, and 4 bases lay outside the gene matches. The CDR3 runs to 13 residues. In nucleotides, the CDR3 is TGTGCCAGCGGACAGGGCATTCAAGAGACCCAGTACTTC. It translates to CASGQGIQETQYF.

This chain connects TRBV12-5 to TRBJ2-7, with 7 bases matching TRBD1. The germline CDR1 and CDR2 sequences are LGHNT and FRNRAP. The trim removed 6 bases at V and 5 bases at J, leaving 10 bases unmatched. The CDR3 consists of 14 residues. In DNA form, the CDR3 reads TGTGCTAGTGGCCTCCGGGACAGAGACCACGAGCAGTACTTC. Its protein is CASGLRDRDHEQYF.

The chain joins TRBV12-3 or TRBV12-4 to TRBJ1-2; no firm D call. Trimming removed 3 bases from V and 7 bases from J, with 12 bases in between. The CDR3 length is 13 residues. The CDR3 coding sequence is TGTGCCAGCAGTTTCGGTCCATCGCGTGGCTACACCTTC. It encodes CASSFGPSRGYTF.

In its sample, this clone was seen once. The sample carries other DNA sequences with the same CDR3. This chain joins TRBV11-2 and TRBJ1-1, with a tentative D call TRBD1 (6 bases). Between the trimmed V and J ends, which lost 5 bases and 4 bases, there was a span of 11 bases. The CDR3 is 13 amino acids. CDR1 SGHAT and CDR2 FQNNGV come from the germline V gene. DNA of the CDR3: TGTGCCAGCAGCCCTAGGGGGGGCACTGAAGCTTTCTTT. This sequence encodes CASSPRGGTEAFF.

In DNA, the CDR3 is TGTGCCAGCTCACCATACGGGGGGGCCTCCAATGAGCAGTTCTTC. The encoded protein is CASSPYGGASNEQFF. The chain uses TRBV18 and TRBJ2-1; 8 positions agree with TRBD2. Looked up from germline, CDR1 is KGHSH and CDR2 is LQKENI. The V gene end was trimmed by 2 bases and the J gene end by 6 bases; junction bases not matched to a gene: 6. CDR3 length: 15 amino acids. Supplemented by reference TRBV18 and TRBJ2-1, the full variable domain reads NAGVMQNPRHLVRRRGQEARLRCSPMKGHSHVYWYRQLPEEGLKFMVYLQKENIIDESGMPKERFSAEFPKEGPSILRIQQVVRGDSAAYFCASSPYGGASNEQFFGPGTRLTVL.

This clone was seen a few times. The chain combines TRBV2 with TRBJ2-3; 10 nucleotides align to TRBD2. Germline V gives CDR1 SNHLY, CDR2 FYNNEI. The V and J ends lost 6 bases and 0 bases, in that order; junction bases with no gene match: 24. There are 22 residues in the CDR3. The CDR3 DNA reads TGTGCCAGCAGGAAATTTGGGCCGGCGGGGGAGCGGGGGGGATCTAGCACAGATACGCAGTATTTT. Translated: CASRKFGPAGERGGSSTDTQYF.

CDR3 bases: TGTGCCAGCACCCTAGACAGGGTACCATCCTACGAGCAGTACTTC. Protein product: CASTLDRVPSYEQYF. This rearrangement joins TRBV18 to TRBJ2-7; 7 bases agree with TRBD1. This CDR3 has 15 amino acids. Per the germline V gene, CDR1 is KGHSH and CDR2 is LQKENI. V was pared by 8 bases and J by 1 base, with 11 bases of the junction left unmatched.

This chain uses TRBV6-5 with TRBJ2-7; the D is unclear. The CDR3 runs 12 residues. The V gene's germline CDR1 is MNHEY and CDR2 SVGAGI. Between the trimmed V and J ends, which lost 8 bases and 2 bases, there was a span of 10 bases. CDR3 sequence (DNA): TGTGCCAGCCGCGTCAGGACCTACGAGCAGTACTTC. Translated, it gives CASRVRTYEQYF.

Regarding this clone: Other DNA sequences within the sample encode an identical CDR3. J is TRBJ1-1 and V is TRBV29-1, with D hard to call. The V gene's germline CDR1 is SQVTM and CDR2 ANQGSEA. This CDR3 has 11 residues. The V end was cut by 4 bases, the J end by 1 base, with 4 bases between. In DNA form, the CDR3 reads TGCAGCGTTGTGAGGAACACTGAAGCTTTCTTT. It specifies CSVVRNTEAFF.

The V gene is TRBV5-4, the J gene TRBJ1-5; D might be TRBD1 (6 bases). V lost 0 bases, J lost 3 bases, and 7 bases lay in between. This CDR3 contains 14 residues. Germline V gene data show CDR1 as SGHNT and CDR2 as YYREEE (reference sequence). CDR3 residues: CASSLDRDNQPQHF. Written as DNA, the CDR3 is TGTGCCAGCAGCTTGGACAGGGACAATCAGCCCCAGCATTTT.

The chain joins TRBV9 to TRBJ1-2; unclear D gene. This CDR3 region has 14 residues. Germline V lookup: CDR1 SGDLS, CDR2 YYNGEE. V was trimmed by 0 bases and J by 8 bases, leaving 14 bases between them. CDR3 bases: TGTGCCAGCAGCGTAGGGACGGGAGTAGGGGGCTACACCTTC. This translates into CASSVGTGVGGYTF.

This chain connects TRBV5-1 to TRBJ2-2; TRBD2 agrees at 7 bases. Germline V gene lookup returns CDR1 SGHRS and CDR2 YFSETQ. The CDR3 contains 16 residues. Trimming at V came to 4 bases and at J to 0 bases, leaving 6 bases not matched to a gene. This CDR3 reads CASSKTSASNTGELFF. In nucleotides, the CDR3 is TGCGCCAGCAGCAAAACTAGCGCCTCGAACACCGGGGAGCTGTTTTTT.